The clone carrying this TCR beta chain was recorded only once. The J segment lost 8 bases and the V segment lost 4 bases, leaving 11 bases of the junction unmatched. The CDR3 is 16 amino acids. The V gene's germline CDR1 is WNHNN and CDR2 SYGVQD (reference sequence). These data originate in a study of blood T cell repertoires in COVID-19. Study-wide background: The United States, Italy and Spain provided the acute and convalescent COVID-19 samples. The cDNA or gDNA used as material had been derived from T cells, B-cell-depleted T cells, or PBMCs.

Original methodology: Reference gene primer amplification in the assay estimated nucleated cell counts. Sequencing used immunoSEQ multiplex PCR; TCRdb keeps in-frame clones, though not all of them. The V and J calls and clone size were taken over from that table, and D and trimming were inferred from the DNA. The table lists over 75,000 clones, roughly 89% of them singletons, with 4% to 4.5% in the top ten. Material for sequencing was peripheral blood. This receptor was taken from a human donor with COVID-19, enrolled during active disease. The donor label of this sample is uncertain. This sequence joins TRBV10-1 and TRBJ2-1; 10 bases fit TRBD1. CDR3 amino acids: CASSGPGTGVVDEQFF. The CDR3 bases are TGCGCCAGCAGTGGCCCCGGGACAGGGGTGGTGGATGAGCAGTTCTTC.